Listed below are T cell receptor beta chains from one sample, sequenced in a study of cytomegalovirus exposure and HLA in healthy donors. The method was immunoSEQ multiplex PCR; TCRdb's version includes in-frame clones alone and lacks a portion of them. Among roughly 190,000 clones listed, about 87% were seen once. The specimen sequenced was PBMCs. These TCRs come from a young woman in good health and CMV-seronegative. The conserved cysteine and the conserved F or W are not part of the CDR3 here. Each record gives: clone size, V gene, CDR3 protein. Size is stated for part of the rows, as once, few or many counts, or as a class when the clone is expanded.

clone size: .; V gene: TRBV27; CDR3 protein: ASSLLAGGSYNEQF
clone size: .; V gene: TRBV19; CDR3 protein: ASSSEWASGTDTQY
clone size: .; V gene: TRBV2; CDR3 protein: ASSEGQASNQPQH
clone size: .; V gene: TRBV9; CDR3 protein: ASSAGQGADTQY
clone size: few; V gene: TRBV29-1; CDR3 protein: SVDTGVNTEAF
clone size: .; V gene: TRBV29-1; CDR3 protein: SVENRGNAEAF
clone size: .; V gene: TRBV5-1; CDR3 protein: ASSLGSGSGREQY
clone size: .; V gene: TRBV13; CDR3 protein: ASRSAKSSYEQY
clone size: .; V gene: TRBV19; CDR3 protein: ASSITGTYEQY
clone size: .; V gene: TRBV5-1; CDR3 protein: ASSSEAAKNIQY
clone size: .; V gene: TRBV30; CDR3 protein: AWTGSSGANVLT
clone size: .; V gene: TRBV19; CDR3 protein: ASTILGTDYGYT
clone size: once; V gene: TRBV27; CDR3 protein: ASSLGQGDQPQH
clone size: few; V gene: TRBV19; CDR3 protein: ASSLAGWNEKLF
clone size: .; V gene: TRBV5-5; CDR3 protein: ASSLGPGEWDTEAF
clone size: .; V gene: TRBV5-8; CDR3 protein: ASSSPGQGGTHEQY
clone size: once; V gene: TRBV4-1; CDR3 protein: ASSQPTQGRNEQF
clone size: .; V gene: TRBV7-2; CDR3 protein: ASTPRGSNYEQY
clone size: .; V gene: TRBV7-2; CDR3 protein: ASSLSPVSYNSPLH
clone size: .; V gene: TRBV2; CDR3 protein: ATPGTGETQY
clone size: .; V gene: TRBV9; CDR3 protein: ASSGPIWGATQY
clone size: .; V gene: TRBV9; CDR3 protein: ASSAPRGGGSFTDTQY
clone size: .; V gene: TRBV19; CDR3 protein: ACEGQGEIGYT
clone size: .; V gene: TRBV6-5; CDR3 protein: ASSSGAVSKNIQY
clone size: once; V gene: TRBV7-8; CDR3 protein: ASSLKRISAAGYGYT
clone size: .; V gene: TRBV18; CDR3 protein: ASSPPFSRVDEQY
clone size: .; V gene: TRBV19; CDR3 protein: ASSFLPWNEQF
clone size: .; V gene: TRBV6-1; CDR3 protein: ASRKQGAGETQY
clone size: .; V gene: TRBV6-5; CDR3 protein: ASSTGGSDYGYT
clone size: .; V gene: TRBV10-3; CDR3 protein: AISEEREYSYEQY
clone size: once; V gene: TRBV23-1; CDR3 protein: ASSHDREDPYEQY
clone size: .; V gene: TRBV29-1; CDR3 protein: SVSGTGNSYEQY
clone size: .; V gene: TRBV18; CDR3 protein: ASSPRTGGYEQY
clone size: .; V gene: TRBV2; CDR3 protein: ASSELAPPYNEQF
clone size: .; V gene: TRBV6-5; CDR3 protein: ASRIGTAHGEQY
clone size: .; V gene: TRBV5-1; CDR3 protein: ASSLDTGYSGNTIY
clone size: .; V gene: TRBV29-1; CDR3 protein: SAVAGNEQF
clone size: .; V gene: TRBV9; CDR3 protein: ASSPDSASNQPQH
clone size: .; V gene: TRBV30; CDR3 protein: AWSSASTDTQY
clone size: .; V gene: TRBV18; CDR3 protein: ASSPGLNTQY
clone size: once; V gene: TRBV7-2; CDR3 protein: ASSLAPPDRGNYGYT
clone size: .; V gene: TRBV5-6; CDR3 protein: ASSLTRVNTEAF
clone size: .; V gene: TRBV28; CDR3 protein: ASSLSPARVNTEAF
clone size: .; V gene: TRBV2; CDR3 protein: ASTAGPFNQPQH
clone size: .; V gene: TRBV7-8; CDR3 protein: ASSRRDSGSNEQF
clone size: .; V gene: TRBV29-1; CDR3 protein: SVDAGPRTDTQY